The T cell receptor (beta chain) under discussion was sequenced for a study of cytomegalovirus exposure and HLA in healthy donors (dated by TCRdb to the late 2010s). With respect to the entire study: An earlier analysis of roughly 570 of the donors reported about 260 Gb of sequence data and roughly 120 million unique TCR beta sequences obtained from 180 million or so T cells. About 280 gigabases of sequencing data and around 85 million unique TCR sequences made up an early release that covered around 640 HLA-typed donors. Of the 350 to 400 genotyped donors, approximately 83% fell in the genetic ancestry cluster associated with self-reported Caucasian donors. The study aimed to test whether cataloging public T cell receptors could reveal signatures of past pathogen exposure. The study profiled the T cell repertoires of fewer than 850 subjects by immunosequencing and related them to cytomegalovirus serostatus. Besides the first cohort of around 700 subjects, a separate validation cohort made up of 120 different subjects was used. The study combined high-throughput TCR immunosequencing, statistical association of individual TCRs with disease status, and machine learning to predict cytomegalovirus infection status. A later analysis re-analyzed previously published TCR beta repertoires from roughly 690 donors and added high-resolution HLA genotyping to study TCR occurrence patterns. The later analysis used no new phenotypic data to find candidate immune exposures, relying instead on TCR beta sequences and their occurrence across donors. In an earlier analysis of roughly 600 of the donors, high-throughput TCR beta sequencing was used to judge whether each TCR beta V gene segment behaved as functional or pseudogenic. Donor age, sex, ethnicity and CMV serostatus were collected together with the repertoire data. A later genetic analysis used genome-wide SNP genotypes for about 55% of the 666 donors, treating that subset as a discovery cohort. Every discovery cohort repertoire had been produced on one sequencing platform. Class I and class II HLA loci were covered by the typing at four-digit resolution. The number of donors typed differed by locus, with roughly 620-630 for A, B, C, DRB1 and DQB1, roughly 520 for DQA1, about 610 for DPA1, and about 450 for DPB1. Several DR-DQ haplotypes were handled as single units for association and clustering because linkage in the cohort was strong. Across approximately 400 genotyped donors of the cohort, an average of roughly 250,000 unique TCR beta nucleotide sequences per donor were sequenced, and 15% to 20% of those sequences were non-productive. On the study overall, not on this receptor specifically: A later analysis found that TCR association rates varied across HLA loci, with DRB1 alleles showing the most associated TCRs and HLA-C alleles the fewest. In a later analysis, several top co-occurrence clusters were reported to appear linked to parvovirus B19, influenza, CMV and Epstein-Barr virus. A later genetic analysis associated a missense DCLRE1C variant with V-gene and J-gene trimming of TCR beta chains, and an independent cohort replicated the association. About 17 rarely observed V segments, including chromosome 9 orphons, were excluded from the earlier analysis of several hundred of the donors because counts were too low. A further reported finding was that TCR beta sequences accurately predicted the HLA-A and HLA-B alleles for most subjects in the first cohort. The study gave a list of about 160 TCR beta chains associated with cytomegalovirus. The cohort was sequenced for TCR beta chains only, and without alpha or paired-chain data the features that could be detected were limited. The authors suggested that the approach could potentially be generalized to other disease states and immunological phenotypes. A later analysis associated 17,000 or so TCR beta sequences with specific HLA alleles at a false discovery rate of 0.05. Broadly in line with IMGT annotations, most TCR beta V segments showed up in productive rearrangements about 87% or about 30% of the time in an earlier analysis of 450 to 600 of the donors. Cytomegalovirus status was reported to be diagnosed by the classifier with high specificity and sensitivity in both the original and validation cohorts. In vitro tests confirmed that a few of the cytomegalovirus-associated TCR beta chains recognize cytomegalovirus antigens. When HLA alleles, especially DR and DQ, strongly co-occurred, attributing TCR associations to individual alleles was difficult. Because the 87-base-pair reads could not distinguish some IMGT-functional V segments, including TRBV6-2 and TRBV6-3, those segments were excluded. A later analysis found that HLA-associated TCR beta chains were more clonally expanded and had lower generation probabilities than equally common non-associated chains. A cluster of highly shared sequence variants was judged likely to be a technical artifact of the sequencing pipeline. For the cohort, immune exposure information was limited to CMV serostatus. In a later analysis, most CMV-associated TCR beta chains were found to appear HLA-restricted, with HLA associations seemingly driven largely by CMV exposure. Compared with the approximately 710-donor mean, donors in an Asian-associated ancestry cluster had fewer N-insertions in productive TCRs, according to a later genetic analysis. Roughly uniform sequencing depth across donors was assumed in presence/absence analyses, although this assumption may not hold. While some public TCRs were present in many individuals, most TCR sequences turned up only very rarely across donors. Because some donors lacked HLA typing at each locus, the association tests relied only on the typed subset. Linkage disequilibrium might explain the correlated functional status among segregating V segments, but an unknown experimental factor could not be ruled out.

About this clone: Its specific antigen is unknown. It has no much larger one-base neighbor in the sample; base qualities were not kept.

Library construction relied on the immunoSEQ multiplex PCR assay. The multiplex PCR relied on a mix of 60 forward primers for TCR Vbeta segments and 13 reverse primers for TCR Jbeta segments. The CDR3 region of rearranged TCR beta genes was amplified from genomic DNA by a multiplex PCR assay. Amplified TCR beta libraries were sequenced as 87-base-pair reads on the Illumina HiSeq System. Under the source paper's analysis protocol: Across the 700 or so repertoires, a later analysis counted approximately 75 million unique TCR beta chains, around 10 million of which were shared by at least two donors. A nearest-neighbor algorithm error-corrected the raw reads and collapsed the reads into unique sequences, merging closely related sequences to remove PCR and sequencing errors. To assign V, D and J gene segments, CDR3 sequences were aligned to IMGT reference sequences. Each retained sequence needed at least a six-nucleotide match to both a V gene segment and a J gene segment. Rearrangements were called productive when the CDR3 lacked stop codons and stayed in frame with V and J; all others were non-productive. Following IMGT convention, CDR3 was defined as the stretch from the second conserved V-encoded cysteine up to the conserved J-encoded phenylalanine. The earlier analysis of fewer than 750 of the donors excluded sequences that lacked an unambiguous match to a single V gene segment. In an earlier analysis of some 590 of the donors, V segments were called functional above 56.7% productive rearrangements and were called segregating when the between-donor standard deviation exceeded 5%. A statistical classification framework was built to diagnose cytomegalovirus status from the catalog of TCR beta chain sequences. In a later analysis, TCR nucleotide sequences were compared against IMGT/GENE-DB human TR gene sequences so that V and J genes could be assigned. Using the TCRdist pipeline, a later analysis assigned CDR3 sequences along with most-parsimonious VDJ recombination scenarios. In a later analysis, each TCR beta chain was defined by its CDR3 amino acid sequence together with its V-gene family, and reads lacking a unique V-gene family were excluded. A later analysis removed 592 highly shared, low-generation-probability nucleotide sequences to deal with suspected cross-contamination and a sequencing artifact. For each public chain, a later analysis derived a clonal expansion index from normalized ranks of inferred template counts within each repertoire. In a later analysis, generation probabilities were computed using a VDJ recombination model fitted to out-of-frame rearrangements, and the results were checked against IGoR. In a later analysis, hypergeometric tests were used to score TCR-TCR, TCR-HLA and TCR-CMV co-occurrence, with a repertoire-size bias correction applied to TCR pairs. False discovery rates were estimated in a later analysis by permuting HLA or CMV assignments 20 times. A later analysis grouped co-occurring TCRs with DBSCAN, adding TCRdist sequence similarity when clustering within HLA-allele-positive subsets. For co-occurrence clustering, repertoires with fewer than 30,000 or more than 120,000 public chains were excluded, along with roughly 5 repertoires with anomalous nucleotide sharing. Drawn from immuneACCESS, this table holds only the in-frame rearrangements with V and J called that TCRdb kept. Clones are partly lost; checked studies trace under half to an unresolved V gene and leave the rest unexplained. Clonal size and the V and J genes are those of that table, whereas D and trimming came from the DNA. In this sample the table shows about 120,000 clones, approximately 80% of which occur a single time. The leading ten clones occupy 8% to 9% of the sample.

The cohort consisted of hundreds of healthy bone marrow donors. At the time of sampling, all cohort members were nominally healthy, though unrecorded immune exposures were likely present. The donor tested CMV seropositive, placing the donor among the approximately 290 seropositive members of the cohort. A peripheral blood sample was provided by each donor, and peripheral blood mononuclear cells were used for TCR beta sequencing. The Qiagen DNeasy Blood Extraction Kit was used to extract genomic DNA from the blood cell samples. Trimming at the junction amounts to 4 bases on V and 12 bases on J, and the germline ends lie 23 bases apart. The germline V gene supplies CDR1 SNHLY and CDR2 FYNNEI. The CDR3 sequence holds 15 residues, the cysteine and phenylalanine included. Kept here is only the CDR3 DNA, which spans 45 bases and is read in frame from base 1.

The TCR comes from a female donor in good health and CMV-seropositive. Sequenced: PBMCs. The chain is encoded by TRBV2 joined to TRBJ2-3; TRBD1 is possibly the D segment (6 matching bases). The CDR3 region reads CASSGEYLGATSQYF. The DNA sequence is given as TGTGCCAGCAGTGGGGAGTACCTGGGGGCAACCTCACAGTATTTT.